Listed below are T cell receptor beta chains from one sample, sequenced in a study of CD8+CD57+ T cells in acquired aplastic anemia. TCRdb processed the reads anew with MiXCR; each CDR3 protein has one entry. The table includes around 290,000 distinct CDR3 sequences, about 50% detected once. The source material was sorted CD4+, CD8+, or CD8+CD57+ T cells (not recorded which) from PBMCs. Receptors were obtained from a human donor with aplastic anemia. Both conserved end residues are part of each CDR3. The listing skips clone size in some rows; elsewhere it reads once, few, many or a size class.

abundance	v_gene	CDR3aa
-	TRBV10-2	CASNRDQGREQYF
few	TRBV7-2	CASSPWTGIGTEAFF
-	TRBV7-2	CASSPVAGGRNIQYF
-	TRBV2	CASSLAGGLSYEQYF
-	TRBV6-5	CASSRGSTYEQYF
many	TRBV6-5	CASSYTSGTEPYYTF
many	TRBV5-8	CASSLSGQGAVGELFF
many	TRBV5-5	CASRLNYWFSGANVLTF
-	TRBV6-1	CASSEAVDTEAFF
-	TRBV18	CASSREPGSYNEQFF
many	TRBV6-1	CASSEAPGVRGNSQYF
-	TRBV7-2	CAGSLIAGGSLTQYF
-	TRBV29-1	CSVVERESSYEQYF
once	TRBV20-1	CSARGTSGTGRTYEQYF
-	TRBV12-3/TRBV12-4	CASSPTSGWNNERFF
few	TRBV7-7	CASSLEADEKLFF
many	TRBV7-8	CASSLEKRDSGLAKNIQYF
once	TRBV19	CASSISRSNYEQYF
-	TRBV7-2	CASSQTGQSEAFF
few	TRBV30	CAWSTGDHNEQFF
many	TRBV6-5	CASSYSKLTEAFF
-	TRBV7-3	CASSRDQSTDTQYF
-	TRBV12-3/TRBV12-4	CASSQGQGGTGELFF
-	TRBV15	CATSRDRLAGGCGSYNEQFF
-	TRBV25-1	CASSGARDSLGLMNTEAFF
-	TRBV7-2	CASSARRGAFQETQYF
-	TRBV13	CASSFLPGTSGDNEQFF
-	TRBV2	CASSQSGTPGPHEQYF
many	TRBV6-2/TRBV6-3	CASSYPPTGYYGYTF